The source of this TCR beta chain is a study of blood T cell repertoires in COVID-19. Sequencing used immunoSEQ multiplex PCR; TCRdb keeps in-frame clones, though not all of them. The sample yields fewer than 55,000 clones, approximately 78% seen once. The sequencing input was peripheral blood. The clonotype comes from a human donor with acute or convalescent COVID-19. The donor label of this sample is uncertain.

CDR3 loop: CAINERVPSIYGYTF. The DNA of the CDR3 is TGTGCCATCAACGAGCGGGTCCCTTCGATCTATGGCTACACCTTC. This rearrangement joins TRBV10-3 to TRBJ1-2, with D unresolved. Germline V gene lookup returns CDR1 ENHRY and CDR2 SYGVKD. V lost 7 bases, J lost 4 bases, and 19 bases lay in between. The CDR3 consists of 15 residues.